Following are 7 T cell receptor beta chains from one sample sequenced in a study of identical twins. MiXCR, applied by TCRdb to the 5' RACE reads, yields one record per CDR3 protein. The table lists some 320,000 distinct CDR3 sequences, 9% to 15% of them singletons. The data were also submitted as part of a second study, on yellow fever vaccine responses in identical twins.

The specimen sequenced was CD8+ T cells sorted from blood. The receptors originated from a woman aged 18-29 years in good health.

This clonotype was counted a few times. V and J are TRBV29-1 and TRBJ1-1, with 9 nucleotides matching TRBD1. Trimming took 5 bases from V and 3 from J; bases not matched to a gene: 4. The CDR3 loop spans 13 amino acids. Germline loops: CDR1 SQVTM, CDR2 ANQGSEA. The CDR3 DNA sequence: TGCAGCGTTCCACAGGGGGCGGACACTGAAGCTTTCTTT. Protein product: CSVPQGADTEAFF.

The chain employs TRBV10-3 and TRBJ2-7; possible D gene TRBD1, 5 bases. Per the germline V gene, CDR1 is ENHRY and CDR2 is SYGVKD. V was trimmed by 3 bases and J by 7 bases, leaving 10 bases between them. The CDR3 loop spans 12 amino acids. Written as DNA, the CDR3 is TGTGCCATCAGTGAATCAGGGCGGGAGCAGTACTTC. As protein: CAISESGREQYF.

The chain joins TRBV7-7 to TRBJ1-1, with TRBD1 identical over 9 bases. From germline, CDR1 is SSHAT and CDR2 FNYEAQ (reference sequence). V was clipped by 10 bases and J by 1 base; unmatched bases: 10. The CDR3 covers 15 residues. The CDR3 loop reads CATPRAGQGNTEAFF. The CDR3 nucleotides read TGTGCCACCCCGCGAGCGGGACAGGGGAACACTGAAGCTTTCTTT.

This clonotype was found once. The gene calls are TRBV2 and TRBJ1-1; D may be TRBD1 (6 bases). V was clipped by 2 bases and J by 7 bases, with 14 bases between them. CDR3 length: 14 amino acids. Germline assignment: CDR1 SNHLY and CDR2 FYNNEI. CDR3 loop: CASSERGWQDEAFF. CDR3 coding DNA: TGTGCCAGCAGTGAAAGGGGGTGGCAGGATGAAGCTTTCTTT.

This clonotype turned up a few times. The chain has TRBV28 and TRBJ1-1; 8 bases line up with TRBD1. Germline V gives CDR1 MDHEN, CDR2 SYDVKM. J lost 3 bases, V lost 5 bases, and 8 bases had no gene match. This CDR3 has 15 amino acids. Here the CDR3 reads CASSLDREADTEAFF. The CDR3 DNA is TGTGCCAGCAGTCTGGACAGGGAGGCGGACACTGAAGCTTTCTTT.

This clonotype was counted a few times. The CDR3 region has the DNA TGCAGTGCTAGAGAAGCTAGCGGGAGAACCGTCACCGGGGAGCTGTTTTTT. Protein sequence: CSAREASGRTVTGELFF. V usage is TRBV20-1 and J usage is TRBJ2-2; 10 nucleotides line up with TRBD2. The CDR3 extends over 17 amino acids. CDR1 is DFQATT, CDR2 SNEGSKA, per germline (reference sequence). With 0 bases clipped from V and 4 bases from J, the junction kept 8 bases outside the gene matches.

This clonotype was detected ten times or more. The chain couples TRBV5-1 to TRBJ2-7; D may be TRBD2 (5 bases). Germline CDR1 reads SGHRS; CDR2 reads YFSETQ. This CDR3 spans 13 amino acids. The ends were cut back, 2 bases at V and 3 bases at J, with 9 bases in the middle. CDR3 protein: CASSFGINYEQYF. CDR3 coding DNA: TGCGCCAGCAGCTTCGGGATAAACTACGAGCAGTACTTC. The whole variable domain, filled in from reference TRBV5-1 and TRBJ2-7, reads KAGVTQTPRYLIKTRGQQVTLSCSPISGHRSVSWYQQTPGQGLQFLFEYFSETQRNKGNFPGRFSGRQFSNSRSEMNVSTLELGDSALYLCASSFGINYEQYFGPGTRLTVT.